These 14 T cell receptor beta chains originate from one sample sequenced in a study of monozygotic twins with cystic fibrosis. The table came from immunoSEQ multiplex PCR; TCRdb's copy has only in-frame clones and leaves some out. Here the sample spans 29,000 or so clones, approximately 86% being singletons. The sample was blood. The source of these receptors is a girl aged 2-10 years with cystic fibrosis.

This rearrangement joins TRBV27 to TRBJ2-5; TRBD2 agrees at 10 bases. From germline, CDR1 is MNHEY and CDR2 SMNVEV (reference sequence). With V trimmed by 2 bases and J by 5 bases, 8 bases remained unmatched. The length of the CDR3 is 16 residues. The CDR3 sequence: CASSLKAGGLEETQYF. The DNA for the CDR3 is TGTGCCAGCAGTTTAAAAGCGGGAGGGCTAGAGGAGACCCAGTACTTC.

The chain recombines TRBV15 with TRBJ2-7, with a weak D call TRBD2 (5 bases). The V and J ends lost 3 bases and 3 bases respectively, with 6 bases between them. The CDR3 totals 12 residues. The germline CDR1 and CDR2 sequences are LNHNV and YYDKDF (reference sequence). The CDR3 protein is CATSRRDYEQYF. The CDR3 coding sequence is TGTGCCACCAGCAGGAGGGACTACGAGCAGTACTTC.

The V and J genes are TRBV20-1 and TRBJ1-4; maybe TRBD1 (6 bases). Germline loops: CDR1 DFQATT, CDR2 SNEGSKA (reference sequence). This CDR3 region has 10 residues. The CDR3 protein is CRGAGEKLFF. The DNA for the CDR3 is TGCAGGGGGGCGGGTGAAAAACTGTTTTTT.

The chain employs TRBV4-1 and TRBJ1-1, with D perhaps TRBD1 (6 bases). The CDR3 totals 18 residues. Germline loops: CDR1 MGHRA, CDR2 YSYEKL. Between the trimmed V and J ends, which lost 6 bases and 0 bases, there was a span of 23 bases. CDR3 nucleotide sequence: TGCGCCAGCAGTCAACATTGGGGCCAGGGGCTTATGAACACTGAAGCTTTCTTT. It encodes CASSQHWGQGLMNTEAFF.

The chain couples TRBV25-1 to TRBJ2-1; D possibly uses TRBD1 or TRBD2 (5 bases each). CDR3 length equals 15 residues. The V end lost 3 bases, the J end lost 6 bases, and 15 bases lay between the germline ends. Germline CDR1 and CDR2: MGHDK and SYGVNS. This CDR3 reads CASSDGTSTTNEQFF. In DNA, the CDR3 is TGTGCCAGCAGTGACGGGACCTCAACGACCAATGAGCAGTTCTTC.

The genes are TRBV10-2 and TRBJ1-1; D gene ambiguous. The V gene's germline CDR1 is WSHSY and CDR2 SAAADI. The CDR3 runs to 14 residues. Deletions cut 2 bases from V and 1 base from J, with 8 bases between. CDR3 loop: CASSEGRANTEAFF. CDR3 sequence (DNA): TGCGCCAGCAGTGAGGGACGGGCGAACACTGAAGCTTTCTTT.

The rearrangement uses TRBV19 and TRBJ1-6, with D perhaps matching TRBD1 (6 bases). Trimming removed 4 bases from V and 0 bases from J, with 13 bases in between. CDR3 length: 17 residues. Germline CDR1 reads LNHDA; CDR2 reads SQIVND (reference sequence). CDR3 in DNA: TGTGCCAGTAGTACCCACGACAGGAGCTCCTATAATTCACCCCTCCACTTT. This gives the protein CASSTHDRSSYNSPLHF.

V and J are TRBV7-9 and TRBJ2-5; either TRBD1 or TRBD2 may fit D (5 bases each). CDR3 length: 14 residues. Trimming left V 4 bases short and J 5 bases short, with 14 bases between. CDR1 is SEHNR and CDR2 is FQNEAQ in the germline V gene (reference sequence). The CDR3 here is CASSSGTLVETQYF. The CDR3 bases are TGTGCCAGCAGCTCAGGGACGTTAGTGGAGACCCAGTACTTC.

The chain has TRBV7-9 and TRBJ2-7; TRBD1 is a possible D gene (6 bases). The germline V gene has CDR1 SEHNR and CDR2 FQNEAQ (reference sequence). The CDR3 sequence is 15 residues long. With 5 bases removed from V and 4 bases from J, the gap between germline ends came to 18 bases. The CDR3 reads CASSPPGTPWYEQYF. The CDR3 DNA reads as TGTGCCAGCAGCCCCCCCGGGACACCTTGGTACGAGCAGTACTTC.

For the CDR3, the DNA is TGTGCCAGCCGCTGGGGGGGGCCAACAGACTATGGCTACACCTTC. Amino acids: CASRWGGPTDYGYTF. The genes are TRBV2 and TRBJ1-2, with a possible D match to TRBD1 (6 bases). The CDR3 length is 15 residues. Germline CDR1 is SNHLY and CDR2 is FYNNEI. V lost 8 bases and J 3 bases, leaving 19 bases between the germline ends.

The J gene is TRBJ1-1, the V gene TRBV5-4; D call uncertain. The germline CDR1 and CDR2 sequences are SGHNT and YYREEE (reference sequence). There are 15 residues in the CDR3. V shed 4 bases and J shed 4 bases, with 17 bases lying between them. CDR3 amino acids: CASSLTGVRATEAFF. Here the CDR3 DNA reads TGTGCCAGCAGCCTCACCGGGGTGAGGGCCACTGAAGCTTTCTTT.

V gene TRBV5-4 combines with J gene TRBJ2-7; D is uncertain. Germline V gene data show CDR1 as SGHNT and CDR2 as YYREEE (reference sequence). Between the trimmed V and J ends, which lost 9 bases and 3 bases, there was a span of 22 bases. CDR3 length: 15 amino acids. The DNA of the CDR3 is TGTGCCACCCGACCGCAGCCCGATTTTGACTACGAGCAGTACTTC. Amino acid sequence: CATRPQPDFDYEQYF.

CDR3 nucleotides: TGCGCCAGCAGCCAATTTGGGGGACTAGCGTACAATGAGCAGTTCTTC. This translates into CASSQFGGLAYNEQFF. The chain employs TRBV4-1 and TRBJ2-1; 10 bases are a match to TRBD2. V was pared by 2 bases and J by 4 bases, with 5 bases of the junction left unmatched. CDR3 length: 16 residues. Germline CDR1 and CDR2: MGHRA and YSYEKL.

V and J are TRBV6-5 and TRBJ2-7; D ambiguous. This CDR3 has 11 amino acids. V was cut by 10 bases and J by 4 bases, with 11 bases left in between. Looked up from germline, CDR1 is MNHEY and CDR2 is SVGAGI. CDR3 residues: CATRASYEQYF. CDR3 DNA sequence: TGTGCCACCCGCGCTAGTTACGAGCAGTACTTC.